The subject of this entry is one T cell receptor (beta chain). The germline V gene encodes CDR1 MNHEY and CDR2 SVGAGI. This CDR3 is 16 amino acids long. The junction had 6 bases not matched to a gene; V was cut back by 0 bases and J by 4 bases. Sequencing of TCR beta drew on CD8+ and CD4+ T cells from blood. The sample originates from a study of CD8 T cells in Susac syndrome. Reverse transcription of about 0.5 to 1 ug RNA used random hexamers. An immunoSEQ multiplex PCR amplified TCR beta CDR3 over 54 Vbeta and 13 Jbeta. TCRdb used MiXCR to reprocess the immunoSEQ multiplex PCR reads, holding one entry per CDR3 protein. Found here are roughly 180,000 distinct CDR3 sequences, over 85% of them singletons; the top ten hold roughly 0.1%.

The receptor was isolated from a human donor with multiple sclerosis. Sequenced sample: CD4+ T cells from PBMCs. The chain carries TRBV6-5 and TRBJ2-3, with TRBD2 identical over 8 bases. CDR3 region: CASSYSGAGEADTQYF. The CDR3 DNA follows: TGTGCCAGCAGTTACTCGGGAGCGGGAGAGGCAGATACGCAGTATTTT.